This T cell receptor beta chain was retrieved from a study of shared clonotypes between healthy human individuals. Findings and limits, study-wide: Clonotypes not shared had lower generation probabilities than those common to all four donors. How much donors shared clonotypes was expected to be affected by sequencing depth.

CD8 memory combined CD45RO+ cells with CCR7-negative CD45RA+ TemRA cells. Germline V gene sequence: CDR1 SGHNT, CDR2 YYREEE (reference sequence). The V gene lost 3 bases and the J gene lost 4 bases, with 13 bases spanning the gap. The CDR3 covers 15 residues. Concerning this clone: Its antigen is unidentified.

Some clones are missing from TCRdb's copy, which holds only in-frame ones; the method was immunoSEQ multiplex PCR. This sample carries some 87,000 clones, almost 70% of them seen once, and the ten largest clones take approximately 46%. The sequenced sample was memory CD8+ T cells sorted from blood. Subset specified: CD45RO+ cells pooled with CCR7-negative TemRA cells. The rearrangement uses TRBV5-4 and TRBJ2-2, with D possibly matching TRBD2 (5 bases). This clonotype was obtained from a man under 40 in good health. The CDR3 is CASSSEVGLTGELFF. DNA for the CDR3: TGTGCCAGCAGCTCCGAGGTAGGACTCACCGGGGAGCTGTTTTTT.